This T cell receptor beta chain came from a study of CXCR3-negative and CXCR3-positive naive CD8 T cells. Overall study findings and caveats: Naive cells that were CXCR3-positive had more hydrophobic TRB CDR3s (compared with CXCR3-negative naive cells).

About this clonotype: The antigen remains undetermined.

Germline assignment: CDR1 LNHDA and CDR2 SQIVND (reference sequence). CDR3 length equals 15 residues. Researchers prepared the TRB cDNA libraries using 5' RACE with UMI labels. TCRdb reprocessed the 5' RACE reads, keeping one entry per CDR3 protein, no DNA. The sample totals about 90,000 distinct CDR3 sequences. The chain uses TRBV19 and TRBJ2-1; TCRdb selects TRBD1, and the lack of DNA leaves this call unchecked. The clonotype originates from a human donor in good health. Some clones in this sample may be carry-over from other donors' samples. The sample was naive CXCR3- CD8+ T cells from blood. Described subset: CD45RO-CCR7+CD27+CD95- naive CD8+ T cells lacking CXCR3 (TNR3-). CDR3 sequence reads: CASSIGTGGNNEQFF.